What follows are 9 T cell receptor beta chains derived from one specimen sequenced in a study of T-cell memory formation after mild COVID-19. One entry per CDR3 protein, called by TCRdb with MiXCR from the 5' RACE reads. This table holds 300,000 to 400,000 distinct CDR3 sequences, around 21% found once. The sample taken for sequencing was PBMCs or a T cell subset sorted from them (not recorded which). The receptors originated from an adult woman who had mild COVID-19 (a few samples of this study predate the infection). Cell type and time point are not known.

This clonotype was counted a few times. The V call is TRBV7-9, the J call TRBJ1-5, with TRBD1 matching 10 bases. Looked up from germline, CDR1 is SEHNR and CDR2 is FQNEAQ (reference sequence). V shed 1 base, J shed 6 bases, and the junction held 6 bases outside the gene matches. The CDR3 is made up of 16 amino acids. The CDR3 sequence is CASSLGQGARSQPQHF. CDR3 bases: TGTGCCAGCAGCTTAGGACAGGGGGCGCGTAGTCAGCCCCAGCATTTT.

This chain joins TRBV30 and TRBJ2-7; D may be TRBD2 (5 bases). The CDR3 sequence is 12 residues long. The V end lost 1 base, the J end lost 5 bases, and 9 bases lay between the germline ends. Germline CDR1 and CDR2: GTSNPN and SVGIG (reference sequence). CDR3 nucleotide sequence: TGTGCCTGGAGTGGAGGGTTACACGAGCAGTACTTC. Its translation: CAWSGGLHEQYF. Using reference TRBV30 and TRBJ2-7 for the parts outside the CDR3, the full variable domain is SQTIHQWPATLVQPVGSPLSLECTVEGTSNPNLYWYRQAAGRGLQLLFYSVGIGQISSEVPQNLSASRPQDRQFILSSKKLLLSDSGFYLCAWSGGLHEQYFGPGTRLTVT.

This rearrangement joins TRBV6-1 to TRBJ1-3; no firm D call. Germline values: CDR1 MNHNS, CDR2 SASEGT. Trimming removed 2 bases at V and 2 bases at J, with 10 bases between. This CDR3 has 15 residues. The CDR3 sequence: CASSEWGGAGNTIYF. CDR3 sequence (DNA): TGTGCCAGCAGTGAATGGGGAGGCGCTGGAAACACCATATATTTT.

A word on this clonotype: At one boundary the junction diverges from the germline segment, which might be a read error. The chain employs TRBV5-1 and TRBJ2-3; the D gene could be TRBD1 or TRBD2 (5 bases each). The CDR3 contains 16 residues. Germline V CDR1 and CDR2: SGHRS, YFSETQ. CDR3 region: CASSRSTGTATDTQCF. DNA for the CDR3: TGCGCCAGCAGCCGCTCAACCGGGACGGCCACAGATACGCAGTGTTTT. Combining the CDR3 with reference TRBV5-1 and TRBJ2-3 gives the whole variable domain KAGVTQTPRYLIKTRGQQVTLSCSPISGHRSVSWYQQTPGQGLQFLFEYFSETQRNKGNFPGRFSGRQFSNSRSEMNVSTLELGDSALYLCASSRSTGTATDTQCFGPGTRLTVL.

This clonotype was counted a few times. The V and J genes are TRBV20-1 and TRBJ1-2; D perhaps matches TRBD1 (5 bases). Trimming pared 6 bases from V and 4 bases from J, leaving 18 bases between. Germline V gene data show CDR1 as DFQATT and CDR2 as SNEGSKA (reference sequence). The CDR3 totals 14 residues. The CDR3 nucleotides read TGCAGTGCCCTACCAGTCTCGACAGCCTATGGCTACACCTTC. Translation: CSALPVSTAYGYTF.

V and J are TRBV6-6 and TRBJ1-2, with D possibly matching TRBD1 (5 bases). Germline-derived CDR1 and CDR2 are MNHNY and SVGAGI (reference sequence). V dropped 10 bases and J dropped 3 bases, with 15 bases sitting between them. This CDR3 region has 13 residues. CDR3 sequence (DNA): TGTGCCACCGACGCAGGGAGTTACTATGGCTACACCTTC. It is translated as CATDAGSYYGYTF.

The chain recombines TRBV11-3 with TRBJ2-1; the match to TRBD2 covers 7 bases. The CDR3 loop spans 16 amino acids. V shed 2 bases, J shed 9 bases, and the junction held 13 bases outside the gene matches. Germline V gene sequence: CDR1 SGHNT, CDR2 YENEEA. CDR3 in DNA: TGTGCCAGCAGCTTATCCCAGTCGGGGGGTCAGGGTGAGCAGTTCTTC. The encoded protein is CASSLSQSGGQGEQFF.

This clonotype was observed a few times. The chain is built from TRBV5-6 and TRBJ2-1; 13 bases fit TRBD2. V trimming: 2 bases; J trimming: 6 bases; junction bases outside the gene matches: 5. In germline, CDR1 is SGHDT, CDR2 YYEEEE. The CDR3 runs to 16 residues. The chain's CDR3 is CASSLGLAGAFNEQFF. DNA of the CDR3: TGTGCCAGCAGCTTAGGACTAGCGGGAGCGTTCAATGAGCAGTTCTTC.

This clonotype was recorded at least ten times. The chain couples TRBV10-3 to TRBJ2-1, with D unclear. V gave up 3 bases and J gave up 6 bases, with 12 bases separating them. The CDR3 totals 14 residues. Germline lookup yields CDR1 ENHRY and CDR2 SYGVKD. The DNA of the CDR3 is TGTGCCATCAGTGATTCCCATGACGTCAATGAGCAGTTCTTC. Amino acids: CAISDSHDVNEQFF.